The next 9 T cell receptor beta chains were all read from a single sample in a study of early T cells in non-severe SARS-CoV-2 infection. TCRdb passed the 5' RACE reads through MiXCR, listing each CDR3 protein once. The sample consists of roughly 120,000 distinct CDR3 sequences, about 15% of them appearing once. The source material was whole blood. These receptors all come from an adult who was a healthcare worker with PCR-confirmed SARS-CoV-2 infection or an uninfected control (not recorded which).

This chain joins TRBV29-1 and TRBJ2-5; the D is unclear. Trimming cost V 5 bases and J 3 bases, with 13 bases left between them. Germline V lookup: CDR1 SQVTM, CDR2 ANQGSEA. This CDR3 has 13 residues. The CDR3 is CSVLFRAKETQYF. The CDR3 coding sequence is TGCAGCGTTCTCTTCCGGGCCAAAGAGACCCAGTACTTC.

CDR3 sequence (DNA): TGTGCCAGCTCATTGGAAATTAGCGGGGGGAACAACTACGAGCAGTACTTC. Translation: CASSLEISGGNNYEQYF. The chain links TRBV18 to TRBJ2-7; 10 bases fit TRBD2. This CDR3 contains 17 residues. Germline assignment: CDR1 KGHSH and CDR2 LQKENI. The junction had 13 bases not matched to a gene; V was cut back by 5 bases and J by 3 bases.

This clonotype has a count of ten or more. The chain carries TRBV18 and TRBJ1-4; tentative D call: TRBD1 (5 bases). Germline CDR1 is KGHSH and CDR2 is LQKENI. V was shortened by 2 bases and J by 10 bases, with 14 bases between the two germline ends. The CDR3 spans 14 residues. CDR3 nucleotide sequence: TGTGCCAGCTCACCAGCCCTGGGGCCAGGAAAACTGTTTTTT. Amino acid sequence: CASSPALGPGKLFF.

In this sample, this clonotype turned up a few times. The V and J genes are TRBV6-6 and TRBJ1-5; weak D call: TRBD1 (6 bases). The CDR3 length is 14 residues. Per the germline V gene, CDR1 is MNHNY and CDR2 is SVGAGI (reference sequence). The V end lost 2 bases, the J end lost 1 base, and 6 bases lay between the germline ends. The CDR3 region is CASSYQGSNQPQHF. CDR3 nucleotides: TGTGCCAGCAGTTACCAGGGGAGCAATCAGCCCCAGCATTTT.

J is TRBJ1-6 and V is TRBV20-1, with 10 bases matching TRBD1. Germline CDR1 is DFQATT and CDR2 is SNEGSKA (reference sequence). The CDR3 totals 14 residues. Trimming at V came to 5 bases and at J to 5 bases, leaving 3 bases not matched to a gene. Written as DNA, the CDR3 is TGCAGTGCTCCCGGGACAGGGGATAATTCACCCCTCCACTTT. Translated: CSAPGTGDNSPLHF.

The V call is TRBV4-1, the J call TRBJ1-1, with D hard to call. Germline-derived CDR1 and CDR2 are MGHRA and YSYEKL. The CDR3 extends over 13 amino acids. V lost 6 bases and J 6 bases, leaving 14 bases between the germline ends. The CDR3 nucleotides are TGCGCCAGCAGTCTTACGGGTGTATCTGAAGCTTTCTTT. This gives the protein CASSLTGVSEAFF.

This clonotype appeared a few times. CDR3 in DNA: TGCGCCAGCAGCCAAGAAGCTGCCGACACCGGGGAGCTGTTTTTT. Encoded protein: CASSQEAADTGELFF. The chain has TRBV4-1 and TRBJ2-2; no clear D. Germline V gene sequence: CDR1 MGHRA, CDR2 YSYEKL. The CDR3 loop spans 15 amino acids. V was pared by 0 bases and J by 3 bases, with 8 bases between.

This clonotype was recorded a few times. The CDR3 nucleotides are TGCGCCAGCAGTGAGACAGGTTACCAGCCCCAGCATTTT. It codes for CASSETGYQPQHF. The V gene is TRBV10-2, the J gene TRBJ1-5; D might be TRBD1 (5 bases). The CDR3 extends over 13 amino acids. V gave up 2 bases and J gave up 7 bases, with 9 bases separating them. Germline loops: CDR1 WSHSY, CDR2 SAAADI.

V and J are TRBV25-1 and TRBJ2-7, with 8 nucleotides matching TRBD1. The CDR3 contains 12 residues. Looked up from germline, CDR1 is MGHDK and CDR2 is SYGVNS. Trimming removed 8 bases from V and 2 bases from J; junction bases left unmatched: 2. In DNA, the CDR3 is TGTGCCAGCTTGGGACAGGCCTACGAGCAGTACTTC. Protein: CASLGQAYEQYF.